The T cell receptor (beta chain) under discussion was sequenced for a study of blood T cell repertoires in COVID-19. Clones were sequenced by immunoSEQ multiplex PCR, and TCRdb holds only the in-frame ones, with some missing. The sample gives 200,000 to 250,000 clones, roughly 80% of which show up once; roughly 1.3% is in the top ten. The CDR3 consists of 16 residues. The chain uses TRBV7-5 and TRBJ1-1; no DNA check was done on the table's D call, TRBD1. TRBV7-5 is a pseudogene. Sample: PBMCs or T cells enriched from blood (not recorded which). This TCR derives from a woman aged 40 to 50 with acute COVID-19. This chain's CDR3 is CARSLFGPTGNTEAFF. The CDR3, as DNA: TGTGCCAGAAGCTTATTCGGGCCGACAGGGAACACTGAAGCTTTCTTT.